A single sample gave rise to the 22 T cell receptor beta chains below, sequenced in a study of blood T cells in healthy people across ages. Next came a second PCR, run for about 7 to 12 cycles, which used a sample-barcoded 5' primer along with a J-beta primer mix. MiXCR was run by TCRdb on the 5' RACE reads, yielding one entry per CDR3 protein. The profile covers over a million distinct CDR3 sequences, with roughly 45% appearing a single time and 7.9% taken by the ten largest. The sequenced sample consisted of blood. The origin of the receptors is a woman aged 18-30 years in good health.

The V call is TRBV7-9, the J call TRBJ1-2; D ambiguous. Germline loops: CDR1 SEHNR, CDR2 FQNEAQ (reference sequence). The CDR3 is 14 amino acids. V dropped 5 bases and J dropped 8 bases, with 18 bases sitting between them. The DNA for the CDR3 is TGTGCCAGCAGCCCCGGCCCCGGCTCGGGAGGCTACACCTTC. This translates into CASSPGPGSGGYTF. The full variable domain, completed using reference TRBV7-9 and TRBJ1-2, is DTGVSQNPRHKITKRGQNVTFRCDPISEHNRLYWYRQTLGQGPEFLTYFQNEAQLEKSRLLSDRFSAERPKGSFSTLEIQRTEQGDSAMYLCASSPGPGSGGYTFGSGTRLTVV.

CDR3 sequence reads: CASSQAGAGGRGEQYF. The CDR3 region has the DNA TGTGCCAGCAGCCAAGCTGGAGCGGGAGGACGGGGCGAGCAGTACTTC. V usage is TRBV3-1 and J usage is TRBJ2-7, with 9 bases identical to TRBD2. Germline-derived CDR1 and CDR2 are LGHDT and YNNKEL (reference sequence). The CDR3 runs to 16 residues. The V segment lost 1 base and the J segment 6 bases; nucleotides outside the gene matches: 10.

This clonotype appeared a few times. J is TRBJ2-5 and V is TRBV12-3 or TRBV12-4; TRBD2 agrees at 10 bases. The CDR3 runs to 16 residues. The junction had 6 bases not matched to a gene; V was cut back by 4 bases and J by 1 base. This CDR3 is CASSSSSGSVQETQYF. The CDR3 DNA is TGTGCCAGCAGTTCCTCTAGCGGGAGCGTCCAAGAGACCCAGTACTTC.

This clonotype occurred a few times. DNA of the CDR3: TGCAGTGCTCCCCAGAACCCCGTCCTGACTTTC. Protein product: CSAPQNPVLTF. The rearrangement links TRBV20-1 to TRBJ2-6; no definite D call. Germline V gene data show CDR1 as DFQATT and CDR2 as SNEGSKA (reference sequence). Trimming cost V 5 bases and J 12 bases, with 11 bases left between them. The CDR3 is 11 residues long.

J is TRBJ2-1 and V is TRBV7-3; D unresolved. Deletions cut 2 bases from V and 5 bases from J, with 13 bases between. This CDR3 contains 15 residues. From germline, CDR1 is SGHTA and CDR2 FQGTGA. The CDR3 protein is CASSLVSTNHNEQFF. The CDR3 nucleotides are TGTGCCAGCAGCTTAGTATCCACAAACCACAATGAGCAGTTCTTC. The variable domain in full, with the rest retrieved from reference TRBV7-3 and TRBJ2-1, is GAGVSQTPSNKVTEKGKYVELRCDPISGHTALYWYRQSLGQGPEFLIYFQGTGAADDSGLPNDRFFAVRPEGSVSTLKIQRTERGDSAVYLCASSLVSTNHNEQFFGPGTRLTVL.

This clonotype was picked up a small number of times. The chain carries TRBV20-1 and TRBJ2-1; perhaps TRBD2 as D (5 bases). The V end was cut by 0 bases, the J end by 9 bases, with 12 bases between. This CDR3 spans 13 amino acids. From germline, CDR1 is DFQATT and CDR2 SNEGSKA (reference sequence). This CDR3 reads CSARDLAEGEQFF. The CDR3 bases are TGCAGTGCTAGAGATTTGGCAGAGGGTGAGCAGTTCTTC.

Remarks on this clonotype: Given a much more abundant clone one base away, this may be a read error. The chain recombines TRBV10-3 with TRBJ2-1; 8 bases map to TRBD2. The CDR3 loop spans 15 amino acids. The ends lost 0 bases at V and 12 bases at J; junction bases unmatched: 10. In germline, CDR1 is ENHRY, CDR2 SYGVKD. The CDR3 DNA is TGTGCCATCAGTGAGTCGGGGACCACTAGCGGTGCGCAGTTCTTC. The encoded protein is CAISESGTTSGAQFF.

The chain carries TRBV28 and TRBJ2-4, with 9 nucleotides matching TRBD1. The CDR3 runs 16 residues. V was clipped by 6 bases and J by 9 bases; unmatched bases: 15. CDR1 is MDHEN and CDR2 is SYDVKM in the germline V gene. The CDR3 here is CASSPQGQGLSGIQYF. The CDR3 coding sequence is TGTGCCAGCAGCCCCCAAGGACAGGGGCTCTCTGGCATTCAGTACTTC.

The table lists this clonotype with a few counts. The chain couples TRBV7-9 to TRBJ2-7; D gene uncertain. The V gene's germline CDR1 is SEHNR and CDR2 FQNEAQ (reference sequence). Trimming left V 7 bases short and J 2 bases short, with 12 bases between. The CDR3 covers 13 residues. The CDR3 DNA follows: TGTGCCAGCACGCCAGGCTTAACCTACGAGCAGTACTTC. Its translation: CASTPGLTYEQYF.

This clonotype was counted ten times or more. The chain combines TRBV28 with TRBJ1-2; TRBD1 agrees at 10 bases. V trimming: 4 bases; J trimming: 3 bases; junction bases outside the gene matches: 17. CDR1 and CDR2 from the germline V gene are MDHEN and SYDVKM. CDR3 length: 19 amino acids. The CDR3 sequence: CASSSSRDRGAVGDYGYTF. The CDR3 nucleotides are TGTGCCAGCAGTTCCTCCCGGGACAGGGGCGCAGTTGGGGACTATGGCTACACCTTC.

V usage is TRBV6-5 and J usage is TRBJ1-6, with 11 bases that match TRBD1. The CDR3 extends over 15 amino acids. CDR1 MNHEY and CDR2 SVGAGI come from the germline V gene. V was pared by 6 bases and J by 10 bases, with 8 bases of the junction left unmatched. In DNA, the CDR3 is TGTGCCAGCAGCCCCAGACGGGACAGGGGGTCACCCCTCCACTTT. This codes for CASSPRRDRGSPLHF.

The chain employs TRBV20-1 and TRBJ1-4; 7 nucleotides align to TRBD1. The CDR3 loop spans 14 amino acids. The germline CDR1 and CDR2 sequences are DFQATT and SNEGSKA (reference sequence). The V and J ends lost 6 bases and 2 bases, in that order; junction bases with no gene match: 6. CDR3 region: CSARGGGTNEKLFF. The CDR3 DNA reads TGCAGTGCCCGGGGAGGGGGCACTAATGAAAAACTGTTTTTT.

The V and J genes are TRBV14 and TRBJ2-5, with TRBD2 as a possible D gene (5 bases). Trimming removed 5 bases at V and 4 bases at J, with 8 bases between. Germline-derived CDR1 and CDR2 are SGHDN and FVKESK. The CDR3 sequence is 12 residues long. The CDR3: CASSASSETQYF. The CDR3 region has the DNA TGTGCCAGCAGCGCTAGCTCAGAGACCCAGTACTTC.

V is TRBV6-2 or TRBV6-3 and J is TRBJ2-5; D might be TRBD1 (6 bases). The germline CDR1 and CDR2 sequences are MNHEY and SVGEGT. Trimming pared 7 bases from V and 2 bases from J, leaving 26 bases between. There are 18 residues in the CDR3. The DNA of the CDR3 is TGTGCCAGCACTCCCGGGCCCAGGGGAGAGTGGGAACAAGAGACCCAGTACTTC. Protein sequence: CASTPGPRGEWEQETQYF.

This clonotype occurred a few times. V gene TRBV29-1 combines with J gene TRBJ2-4, with a possible D match to TRBD2 (6 bases). The closer fit of TRBJ2-7 to the DNA end suggests the J call may be wrong. Germline CDR1 reads SQVTM; CDR2 reads ANQGSEA. The CDR3 is made up of 13 amino acids. The CDR3 DNA sequence: TGCAGCGTCGAGGGTCGTACCGGGAGCGAGCAGTACTTC. Protein sequence: CSVEGRTGSEQYF.

This clonotype was counted between two and nine times. This chain connects TRBV7-2 to TRBJ1-1, with unresolved D. The CDR3 is 15 residues long. Looked up from germline, CDR1 is SGHTA and CDR2 is FQGNSA. The CDR3 protein is CAFTPGSSMNTEAFF. The DNA of the CDR3 is TGTGCTTTCACGCCGGGGTCCTCCATGAACACTGAAGCTTTCTTT.

The gene calls are TRBV11-2 and TRBJ2-7, with 9 positions matching TRBD2. This CDR3 region has 19 residues. The V and J ends lost 2 bases and 1 base, in that order; junction bases with no gene match: 15. The V gene's germline CDR1 is SGHAT and CDR2 FQNNGV. DNA for the CDR3: TGTGCCAGCAGCTTAATAATTGGGAGCGCGCGGGGGGGTTCCTACGAGCAGTACTTC. As protein: CASSLIIGSARGGSYEQYF.

This clonotype showed up many times. The chain combines TRBV5-1 with TRBJ2-3; 11 positions match TRBD2. Per the germline V gene, CDR1 is SGHRS and CDR2 is YFSETQ. Unmatched junction bases numbered 9, after V lost 4 bases and J lost 5 bases. CDR3 size: 16 residues. The chain's CDR3 is CASSRISGGAVDTQYF. CDR3 DNA sequence: TGCGCCAGCAGCCGTATTAGCGGGGGGGCCGTAGATACGCAGTATTTT.

This chain links TRBV29-1 with TRBJ1-4; D not resolved. Germline V CDR1 and CDR2: SQVTM, ANQGSEA. There are 12 residues in the CDR3. Trimming cost V 2 bases and J 3 bases, with 4 bases left between them. CDR3 DNA: TGCAGCGTTGAACAGTCTAATGAAAAACTGTTTTTT. The encoded protein is CSVEQSNEKLFF.

This clonotype was recorded only once. This chain uses TRBV20-1 with TRBJ2-7; TRBD2 might be the D (6 bases). The CDR3 runs 14 residues. The ends were cut back, 3 bases at V and 0 bases at J, with 12 bases in the middle. Germline CDR1 is DFQATT and CDR2 is SNEGSKA (reference sequence). CDR3 nucleotides: TGCAGTGCTAGCGGGAGCGGTATCTCCTACGAGCAGTACTTC. Translation gives CSASGSGISYEQYF.

This clonotype was seen only a few times. The rearrangement links TRBV3-1 to TRBJ2-3; weak D call: TRBD2 (5 bases). Germline V gene data show CDR1 as LGHDT and CDR2 as YNNKEL (reference sequence). The CDR3 is 16 amino acids. V was cut by 4 bases and J by 1 base, with 15 bases left in between. The CDR3 sequence is CASSPPGVRRTDTQYF. The CDR3 coding sequence is TGTGCCAGCAGCCCCCCCGGGGTACGGCGCACAGATACGCAGTATTTT.

This clonotype has just a few counts. The V gene is TRBV9, the J gene TRBJ1-1; D remains unclear. V lost 3 bases and J lost 3, with 9 bases in between. There are 13 residues in the CDR3. CDR1 is SGDLS, CDR2 YYNGEE, per germline. The CDR3, as DNA: TGTGCCAGCAGCGCCGATCTCGACACTGAAGCTTTCTTT. This encodes CASSADLDTEAFF.